This T cell receptor beta chain stems from a study of blood T cells in healthy people across ages. General study findings and limits: Diversity was higher, and naive CD4+ cells more numerous, in long-lived donors than in aged donors.

Note on this clonotype: Its cognate antigen is unknown.

Primers used in a second PCR of roughly 6 to 11 cycles were a sample-barcoded 5' primer and a J-beta primer mix. TCRdb recomputed calls from the 5' RACE reads with MiXCR, one row per CDR3 protein. The table lists 1.6 million or so distinct CDR3 sequences, 30% to 40% of them singletons, with around 11% in the top ten. Germline values: CDR1 LGHDT, CDR2 YNNKEL (reference sequence). This CDR3 is built from 15 residues. The chain employs TRBV3-1 and TRBJ2-5; TRBD1 aligns across 9 bases. The end of the DNA fits TRBJ2-7 better, so the J call may be wrong. This TCR came from a woman aged 25 to 39 in good health. Sequenced: blood. The CDR3 nucleotides are TGTGCCAGCAGCCTATTGGAGACAGGGGGCTACGAGCAGTACTTC. This encodes CASSLLETGGYEQYF.